A selection of T cell receptor beta chains follows, all from one sample in a study of T cell responses to AZD1222 COVID-19 vaccine. The method was immunoSEQ multiplex PCR; TCRdb's version includes in-frame clones alone and lacks a portion of them. The table shows 100,000 to 150,000 clones, with 87% occurring only once. The material was peripheral blood, obtained on day 0 of AZD1222 vaccination. Receptor source: an adult in good health. Both conserved end residues are part of each CDR3. Each record gives: clone size, J gene, D gene, V gene, CDR3 DNA, CDR3 protein. The D gene is left open where the match is weak. Rows give clone size only sometimes, using once, few, many, or a class for an expanded clone.

clone_size: few; j_call: TRBJ2-2; d_call: -; v_call: TRBV3-1/TRBV3-2; cdr3_nt: TGTGCCAGCAGCCACGGGAAAGCCGGGGAGCTGTTTTTT; cdr3_aa: CASSHGKAGELFF
clone_size: -; j_call: TRBJ1-6; d_call: -; v_call: TRBV5-6; cdr3_nt: TGTGCCAGCAGCTTGGCGTATGGTGAAGGTTCACCCCTCCACTTT; cdr3_aa: CASSLAYGEGSPLHF
clone_size: -; j_call: TRBJ2-3; d_call: -; v_call: TRBV5-1; cdr3_nt: TGCGCCAGCAGCTGGGGGCGATCAGGGTGGGGCACAGATACGCAGTATTTT; cdr3_aa: CASSWGRSGWGTDTQYF
clone_size: -; j_call: TRBJ2-3; d_call: -; v_call: TRBV18; cdr3_nt: TGTGCCAGCTCAAGAGTTACTCCCATTGGCACAGATACGCAGTATTTT; cdr3_aa: CASSRVTPIGTDTQYF
clone_size: few; j_call: TRBJ2-1; d_call: TRBD2; v_call: TRBV5-4; cdr3_nt: TGTGCCAGCAGCTCTCGACTAGCGGGGTGGGATGAGCAGTTCTTC; cdr3_aa: CASSSRLAGWDEQFF
clone_size: -; j_call: TRBJ1-5; d_call: -; v_call: TRBV19; cdr3_nt: TGTGCCAGTAGTCCGACAGGAGTTAGTAATCAGCCCCAGCATTTT; cdr3_aa: CASSPTGVSNQPQHF
clone_size: -; j_call: TRBJ1-2; d_call: TRBD1; v_call: TRBV6-4; cdr3_nt: TGTGCCAGCAGTATCACAGGGGGGAGTTACTATGGCTACACCTTC; cdr3_aa: CASSITGGSYYGYTF
clone_size: few; j_call: TRBJ1-2; d_call: -; v_call: TRBV30; cdr3_nt: TGTGCCTGGAGTGTAACCAGATCTAACTATGGCTACACCTTC; cdr3_aa: CAWSVTRSNYGYTF
clone_size: -; j_call: TRBJ2-7; d_call: TRBD1; v_call: TRBV24-1; cdr3_nt: TGTGCCACCAGTGATTCCCGACAGGGGGGGACCTACGAGCAGTACTTC; cdr3_aa: CATSDSRQGGTYEQYF
clone_size: -; j_call: TRBJ1-5; d_call: -; v_call: TRBV6-5; cdr3_nt: TGTGCCAGCAGGGAGGGCGTGCAGCCCCAGCATTTT; cdr3_aa: CASREGVQPQHF
clone_size: -; j_call: TRBJ1-2; d_call: -; v_call: TRBV28; cdr3_nt: TGTGCCAGCAGTCTACGGGGTTATGGCTACACCTTC; cdr3_aa: CASSLRGYGYTF
clone_size: -; j_call: TRBJ2-6; d_call: -; v_call: TRBV24-1; cdr3_nt: TGTGCCGTTCTCCAGGGCTCTGGGGCCAACGTCCTGACTTTC; cdr3_aa: CAVLQGSGANVLTF
clone_size: -; j_call: TRBJ1-1; d_call: -; v_call: TRBV28; cdr3_nt: TGTGCCAGCAGTTTGGGACACGCTGCTGAAGCTTTCTTT; cdr3_aa: CASSLGHAAEAFF
clone_size: -; j_call: TRBJ1-1; d_call: TRBD1; v_call: TRBV27; cdr3_nt: TGTGCCAGCAGTTCGACAGGGGCTTTGAGCACTGAAGCTTTCTTT; cdr3_aa: CASSSTGALSTEAFF
clone_size: few; j_call: TRBJ2-3; d_call: TRBD2; v_call: TRBV18; cdr3_nt: TGTGCCAGCTCCCTCCCCGGGACTAGCCCAATCACAGATACGCAGTATTTT; cdr3_aa: CASSLPGTSPITDTQYF
clone_size: once; j_call: TRBJ1-1; d_call: -; v_call: TRBV5-5; cdr3_nt: TGTGCCAGCAGCTTGAGTGGGTTTGAGGCTTTCTTT; cdr3_aa: CASSLSGFEAFF
clone_size: -; j_call: TRBJ2-7; d_call: TRBD1; v_call: TRBV18; cdr3_nt: TGTGCCAGCTCCCGCCGGACAGGGGTGGGGGAGCAGTACTTC; cdr3_aa: CASSRRTGVGEQYF
clone_size: -; j_call: TRBJ1-1; d_call: -; v_call: TRBV6-5; cdr3_nt: TGTGCCAGCAGCTACGGACAGTGGGGGGCTGAAGCTTTCTTT; cdr3_aa: CASSYGQWGAEAFF
clone_size: -; j_call: TRBJ2-1; d_call: TRBD1; v_call: TRBV7-9; cdr3_nt: TGTGCCAGCAGCCCCACAGGGGGCAATGAGCAGTTCTTC; cdr3_aa: CASSPTGGNEQFF
clone_size: few; j_call: TRBJ1-1; d_call: -; v_call: TRBV5-1; cdr3_nt: TGCGCCAGTCACAGGGAAAGGAACACTGAAGCTTTCTTT; cdr3_aa: CASHRERNTEAFF
clone_size: -; j_call: TRBJ2-7; d_call: -; v_call: TRBV5-8; cdr3_nt: TGTGCCAGCAGCTTAAGTAGGCAATGGAACCACGAGCAGTACTTC; cdr3_aa: CASSLSRQWNHEQYF
clone_size: -; j_call: TRBJ2-7; d_call: -; v_call: TRBV7-2; cdr3_nt: TGTGCCAGCAGCTTAAAACAGGGTTCAGGCGAGCAGTACTTC; cdr3_aa: CASSLKQGSGEQYF
clone_size: -; j_call: TRBJ2-7; d_call: TRBD2; v_call: TRBV27; cdr3_nt: TGTGCCAGCAGCTCGGGACTAGCGGGAGGGTCTCGCGAGCAGTACTTC; cdr3_aa: CASSSGLAGGSREQYF
clone_size: -; j_call: TRBJ2-7; d_call: -; v_call: TRBV9; cdr3_nt: TGTGCCAGCAGCGTAGGTCAGAGCTCCTACGAGCAGTACTTC; cdr3_aa: CASSVGQSSYEQYF
clone_size: -; j_call: TRBJ2-7; d_call: TRBD1; v_call: TRBV30; cdr3_nt: TGTGCCTGGAGTAGGGACAGGGGGATGGACGAGCAGTACTTC; cdr3_aa: CAWSRDRGMDEQYF
clone_size: -; j_call: TRBJ2-7; d_call: -; v_call: TRBV6-2/TRBV6-3; cdr3_nt: TGTGCCAGCAGTTCCCCCACGAGGGGCCGACCCTACGAGCAGTACTTC; cdr3_aa: CASSSPTRGRPYEQYF
clone_size: -; j_call: TRBJ2-5; d_call: -; v_call: TRBV19; cdr3_nt: TGTGCCAGTAGTATAGGGTTCGGGTACCAAGAGACCCAGTACTTC; cdr3_aa: CASSIGFGYQETQYF
clone_size: -; j_call: TRBJ1-2; d_call: TRBD1; v_call: TRBV30; cdr3_nt: TGTGCCTGGAGAGACAGGGCTAACTATGGCTACACCTTC; cdr3_aa: CAWRDRANYGYTF
clone_size: -; j_call: TRBJ2-1; d_call: TRBD2; v_call: TRBV6-6; cdr3_nt: TGTGCCAGCAGGCCACTAGCGGGAGGGCCTTCCAATGAGCAGTTCTTC; cdr3_aa: CASRPLAGGPSNEQFF
clone_size: -; j_call: TRBJ1-1; d_call: -; v_call: TRBV5-1; cdr3_nt: TGCGCCAGCAGCTTGGGCGGGTGGACTGAAGCTTTCTTT; cdr3_aa: CASSLGGWTEAFF
clone_size: -; j_call: TRBJ2-7; d_call: -; v_call: TRBV10-2; cdr3_nt: TGCGCCAGCAGTTTAACCAGGGGCTTCTACGAGCAGTACTTC; cdr3_aa: CASSLTRGFYEQYF
clone_size: -; j_call: TRBJ2-7; d_call: -; v_call: TRBV9; cdr3_nt: TGTGCCAGCAGCGTAGATGCAGGATACGAGCAGTACTTC; cdr3_aa: CASSVDAGYEQYF
clone_size: -; j_call: TRBJ2-3; d_call: -; v_call: TRBV28; cdr3_nt: TGTGCCAGCAGTATTGAGTCAGATACGCAGTATTTT; cdr3_aa: CASSIESDTQYF
clone_size: -; j_call: TRBJ1-2; d_call: TRBD1; v_call: TRBV2; cdr3_nt: TGTGCCAGCAGCCGCACCACTAGAGGGACAGGGAACGGCTACACCTTC; cdr3_aa: CASSRTTRGTGNGYTF
clone_size: -; j_call: TRBJ1-2; d_call: -; v_call: TRBV5-4; cdr3_nt: TGTGCCAGCAGCCTGACTCGGGATGGCTACACCTTC; cdr3_aa: CASSLTRDGYTF
clone_size: -; j_call: TRBJ1-2; d_call: TRBD1; v_call: TRBV5-1; cdr3_nt: TGCGCCAGCAACCCGGACAGGATAGCTAACTATGGCTACACCTTC; cdr3_aa: CASNPDRIANYGYTF
clone_size: -; j_call: TRBJ2-5; d_call: -; v_call: TRBV28; cdr3_nt: TGTGCCAGCAGTCCCGGACACGGGTACCAAGAGACCCAGTACTTC; cdr3_aa: CASSPGHGYQETQYF
clone_size: -; j_call: TRBJ2-7; d_call: TRBD2; v_call: TRBV13; cdr3_nt: TGTGCCAGCAGCTCCTTAGCGGGCAGCTACGAGCAGTACTTC; cdr3_aa: CASSSLAGSYEQYF
clone_size: -; j_call: TRBJ1-4; d_call: TRBD1; v_call: TRBV30; cdr3_nt: TGTGCCTGGAGTGCCAGGGGGCTCGGCGAAAAACTGTTTTTT; cdr3_aa: CAWSARGLGEKLFF
clone_size: -; j_call: TRBJ2-3; d_call: TRBD1; v_call: TRBV5-1; cdr3_nt: TGCGCCAGCAGCCAAAACAGGGGGCCTGATACGCAGTATTTT; cdr3_aa: CASSQNRGPDTQYF
clone_size: few; j_call: TRBJ2-3; d_call: -; v_call: TRBV15; cdr3_nt: TGTGCCACCAGCAGAGATGTAGGCCCGCACACAGATACGCAGTATTTT; cdr3_aa: CATSRDVGPHTDTQYF
clone_size: few; j_call: TRBJ2-7; d_call: TRBD2; v_call: TRBV28; cdr3_nt: TGTGCCAGCAGTCCTCCCCGGACTAGCGGAGGGATCTACGAGCAGTACTTC; cdr3_aa: CASSPPRTSGGIYEQYF
clone_size: few; j_call: TRBJ2-2; d_call: -; v_call: TRBV24-1; cdr3_nt: TGTGCCACCGGGGTGGGGAGCTGGACCGGGGAGCTGTTTTTT; cdr3_aa: CATGVGSWTGELFF
clone_size: -; j_call: TRBJ2-3; d_call: -; v_call: TRBV28; cdr3_nt: TGTGCCACGCAGGGGGGAGGCACAGATACGCAGTATTTT; cdr3_aa: CATQGGGTDTQYF
clone_size: -; j_call: TRBJ1-2; d_call: TRBD1; v_call: TRBV4-3; cdr3_nt: TGCGCCAGCAGCCTACAGGGGGCGTTATGGTATGGCTACACCTTC; cdr3_aa: CASSLQGALWYGYTF
clone_size: -; j_call: TRBJ2-1; d_call: TRBD2; v_call: TRBV7-3; cdr3_nt: TGTGCCAGCAGCCGACTAGCGGGAGAGGGTGAGCAGTTCTTC; cdr3_aa: CASSRLAGEGEQFF
clone_size: few; j_call: TRBJ1-1; d_call: TRBD1; v_call: TRBV30; cdr3_nt: TGTGCCTGGAGTGCATTCAGGGGGCTTAGGACTGAAGCTTTCTTT; cdr3_aa: CAWSAFRGLRTEAFF
clone_size: -; j_call: TRBJ1-1; d_call: -; v_call: TRBV2; cdr3_nt: TGTGCCAGCACCCCGGTAGGAGATGAAGCTTTCTTT; cdr3_aa: CASTPVGDEAFF
clone_size: -; j_call: TRBJ2-7; d_call: -; v_call: TRBV6-5; cdr3_nt: TGTGCCAGCAGTTACGGGTCCTTCTCCCCGACCTACGAGCAGTACTTC; cdr3_aa: CASSYGSFSPTYEQYF
clone_size: -; j_call: TRBJ1-3; d_call: -; v_call: TRBV19; cdr3_nt: TGTGCCACCTTAAGGGTCGACTCTGGAAACACCATATATTTT; cdr3_aa: CATLRVDSGNTIYF
clone_size: -; j_call: TRBJ2-1; d_call: TRBD2; v_call: TRBV9; cdr3_nt: TGTGCCAGCAGCGTAGAATCGGGACTAGCGGGAGGGAACTACAATGAGCAGTTCTTC; cdr3_aa: CASSVESGLAGGNYNEQFF
clone_size: -; j_call: TRBJ1-5; d_call: -; v_call: TRBV6-2/TRBV6-3; cdr3_nt: TGTGCCAGCAGTTTCGCCAGAGTCAATCAGCCCCAGCATTTT; cdr3_aa: CASSFARVNQPQHF